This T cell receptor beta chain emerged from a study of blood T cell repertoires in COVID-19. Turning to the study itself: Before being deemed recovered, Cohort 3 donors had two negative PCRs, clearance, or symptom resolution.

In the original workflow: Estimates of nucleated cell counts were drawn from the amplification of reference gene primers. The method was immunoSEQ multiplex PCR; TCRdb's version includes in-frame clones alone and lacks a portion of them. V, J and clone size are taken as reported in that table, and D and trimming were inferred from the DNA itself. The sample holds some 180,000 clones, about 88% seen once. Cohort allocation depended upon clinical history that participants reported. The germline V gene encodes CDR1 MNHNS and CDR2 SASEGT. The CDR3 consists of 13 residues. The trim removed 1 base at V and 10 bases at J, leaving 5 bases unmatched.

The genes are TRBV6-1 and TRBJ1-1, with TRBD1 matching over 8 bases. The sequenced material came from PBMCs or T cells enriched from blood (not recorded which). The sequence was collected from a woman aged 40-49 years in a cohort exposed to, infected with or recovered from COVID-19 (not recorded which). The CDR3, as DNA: TGTGCCAGCAGTGAAGGACAGGGGATCGGAGCTTTCTTT. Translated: CASSEGQGIGAFF.